A single sample gave rise to the 15 T cell receptor beta chains below, sequenced in a study of PD-L1 blockade in urothelial cancer (dated by TCRdb to 2015 to 2018). Libraries were built with the immunoSEQ multiplex PCR assay. TCRdb re-hosts the immuneACCESS table, in-frame sequences only. Its copies lack some clones; in the studies checked, an unresolved V gene accounts for under half of them, and the cause for the rest is not known. This sample holds fewer than 130,000 clones; approximately 85% were observed only once. 2% to 3% of the sample lies in the top ten. The material was PBMCs, obtained around atezolizumab (anti-PD-L1) treatment. The source is a man aged 45-60 years with urothelial cancer.

This chain links TRBV7-2 with TRBJ2-3, with TRBD2 matching 8 bases. With V trimmed by 4 bases and J by 0 bases, 3 bases remained unmatched. The CDR3 loop spans 15 amino acids. Per germline, CDR1 SGHTA and CDR2 FQGNSA. The CDR3 DNA sequence: TGTGCCAGCAGCTGGCGCGGGAGGAGCACAGATACGCAGTATTTT. Its translation is CASSWRGRSTDTQYF.

This rearrangement joins TRBV6-1 to TRBJ1-4; 7 bases line up with TRBD1. There are 16 residues in the CDR3. V was clipped by 4 bases and J by 2 bases; unmatched bases: 7. Germline lookup yields CDR1 MNHNS and CDR2 SASEGT. The CDR3 reads CASSGRQGATNEKLFF. The CDR3 DNA sequence: TGTGCCAGCAGTGGCCGACAGGGTGCTACTAATGAAAAACTGTTTTTT.

CDR3 in DNA: TGTGCCAGCAGCGTAGATAGGGGTTTCAATGAGCAGTTCTTC. It is translated as CASSVDRGFNEQFF. This rearrangement joins TRBV9 to TRBJ2-1; weak D call: TRBD1 (5 bases). The germline CDR1 and CDR2 sequences are SGDLS and YYNGEE. This CDR3 is 14 amino acids long. The V end lost 0 bases, the J end lost 6 bases, and 10 bases lay between the germline ends.

In nucleotides, the CDR3 is TGTGCCAGCAGTTTGATCGAGGGCTCGCGCACAGATACGCAGTATTTT. Its translation is CASSLIEGSRTDTQYF. This chain links TRBV28 with TRBJ2-3; D may be TRBD2 (5 bases). CDR3 length: 16 amino acids. Germline V gene data show CDR1 as MDHEN and CDR2 as SYDVKM. Trimming took 3 bases from V and 1 from J, leaving 14 bases between them.

The genes are TRBV9 and TRBJ1-5; D not resolved. The CDR3 totals 14 residues. V was clipped by 2 bases and J by 5 bases, with 11 bases between them. Germline V gene sequence: CDR1 SGDLS, CDR2 YYNGEE. The CDR3 here is CASSVEVTDQPQHF. The DNA of the CDR3 is TGTGCCAGCAGCGTGGAGGTTACTGATCAGCCCCAGCATTTT.

This clone was found a few times. The chain is built from TRBV2 and TRBJ1-1; D not resolved. V lost 5 bases and J 1 base, leaving 14 bases between the germline ends. Germline V lookup: CDR1 SNHLY, CDR2 FYNNEI. The CDR3 spans 15 residues. The CDR3 nucleotides read TGTGCCAGCAGTTCCCTAGGGAGTGGGAACACTGAAGCTTTCTTT. The encoded protein is CASSSLGSGNTEAFF.

The chain uses TRBV5-1 and TRBJ2-2; a possible D gene is TRBD2 (6 bases). The CDR3 is made up of 16 amino acids. V was shortened by 0 bases and J by 2 bases, with 11 bases between the two germline ends. Germline CDR1 SGHRS, CDR2 YFSETQ. CDR3 loop: CASSLGVSGNTGELFF. DNA for the CDR3: TGCGCCAGCAGCTTGGGGGTTAGCGGAAACACCGGGGAGCTGTTTTTT.

Here the CDR3 reads CASSVEEGYGYTF. For the CDR3, the DNA is TGTGCCAGCAGCGTAGAGGAGGGGTATGGCTACACCTTC. The chain is built from TRBV9 and TRBJ1-2; possibly TRBD1 for D (5 bases). V lost 0 bases, J lost 5 bases, and 8 bases lay in between. Germline values: CDR1 SGDLS, CDR2 YYNGEE. CDR3 length: 13 residues.

The chain recombines TRBV4-1 with TRBJ1-2, with TRBD1 identical over 9 bases. The CDR3 is 16 residues long. The junction had 7 bases not matched to a gene; V was cut back by 1 base and J by 4 bases. The germline gives CDR1 MGHRA, CDR2 YSYEKL. CDR3 bases: TGCGCCAGCAGCCAAGTTACAGGGGGCGCGGGCTATGGCTACACCTTC. Translating it yields CASSQVTGGAGYGYTF.

V is TRBV9 and J is TRBJ1-3; possible D gene TRBD1, 5 bases. This CDR3 spans 15 amino acids. Germline values: CDR1 SGDLS, CDR2 YYNGEE. V gave up 0 bases and J gave up 1 base, with 8 bases separating them. The DNA of the CDR3 is TGTGCCAGCAGCGTAGTGGGGGGGTCTGGAAACACCATATATTTT. This encodes CASSVVGGSGNTIYF.

The chain links TRBV9 to TRBJ2-7, with TRBD2 identical over 10 bases. The V and J ends lost 0 bases and 0 bases, in that order; junction bases with no gene match: 3. The CDR3 length is 16 residues. Looked up from germline, CDR1 is SGDLS and CDR2 is YYNGEE. Here the CDR3 DNA reads TGTGCCAGCAGCGTAGGGCTAGCGGGAGCCTCCTACGAGCAGTACTTC. Protein product: CASSVGLAGASYEQYF.

The rearrangement links TRBV14 to TRBJ2-1, with 8 bases aligning to TRBD1. The CDR3 has 15 amino acids. Germline-derived CDR1 and CDR2 are SGHDN and FVKESK. J lost 8 bases, V lost 4 bases, and 10 bases had no gene match. CDR3 coding DNA: TGTGCCAGCAGCCTACCCGGACAGGGCAGGCATGAGCAGTTCTTC. It specifies CASSLPGQGRHEQFF. Complete variable domain (other parts from reference TRBV14 and TRBJ2-1): EAGVTQFPSHSVIEKGQTVTLRCDPISGHDNLYWYRRVMGKEIKFLLHFVKESKQDESGMPNNRFLAERTGGTYSTLKVQPAELEDSGVYFCASSLPGQGRHEQFFGPGTRLTVL.

This chain links TRBV19 with TRBJ1-1; no reliable D call. Germline V gene data show CDR1 as LNHDA and CDR2 as SQIVND (reference sequence). With 5 bases removed from V and 3 bases from J, the gap between germline ends came to 10 bases. The CDR3 runs to 13 residues. CDR3 sequence reads: CASSPRVYTEAFF. The CDR3 DNA reads TGTGCCAGTAGTCCCCGGGTCTACACTGAAGCTTTCTTT.

The sample holds a few counts of this clone. The chain links TRBV7-9 to TRBJ2-7; weak D call: TRBD1 (6 bases). CDR3 length: 14 residues. Germline lookup yields CDR1 SEHNR and CDR2 FQNEAQ (reference sequence). With 8 bases removed from V and 0 bases from J, the gap between germline ends came to 14 bases. The CDR3: CASLRQDSSYEQYF. CDR3 in DNA: TGTGCCAGCCTCCGACAGGACAGCTCCTACGAGCAGTACTTC.

This clone was seen repeatedly, ten times or more. The chain recombines TRBV28 with TRBJ2-5, with 7 bases aligning to TRBD2. V lost 11 bases, J lost 0 bases, and 3 bases stayed unmatched. Germline CDR1 reads MDHEN; CDR2 reads SYDVKM. The CDR3 is 12 amino acids. The CDR3 nucleotides are TGTGCCGCGGGGGATAACCAAGAGACCCAGTACTTC. Protein: CAAGDNQETQYF.